The rows below give T cell receptor beta chains drawn from one sample of a study of blood T cell repertoires in COVID-19. The protocol was immunoSEQ multiplex PCR, while the TCRdb copy is restricted to in-frame clones and leaves out a portion. The sample holds around 200,000 clones, roughly nine tenths seen once. Sequencing was carried out using peripheral blood. Receptors originate from a woman in her sixties with COVID-19, enrolled during active disease. Both conserved end residues are part of each CDR3. D genes are given only for firm matches. Some rows mark clone size as missing; the rest say once, few, many or name a class of expanded clone.

V gene	clone size	J gene	D gene	CDR3 protein	CDR3 DNA
TRBV6-5	.	TRBJ2-5	TRBD1	CASSYSRQGETQYF	TGTGCCAGCAGTTACTCCCGACAGGGGGAGACCCAGTACTTC
TRBV19	few	TRBJ1-5	TRBD1	CASSLRTGGNSNQPQHF	TGTGCCAGTAGTCTGAGGACAGGGGGAAATAGCAATCAGCCCCAGCATTTT
TRBV2	.	TRBJ2-7	TRBD2	CATGRARYEQYF	TGTGCCACCGGGAGGGCCAGGTACGAGCAGTACTTC
TRBV3-1/TRBV3-2	.	TRBJ2-3	TRBD2	CASSPRLAADTQYF	TGTGCCAGCAGCCCCAGACTAGCAGCAGATACGCAGTATTTT
TRBV28	.	TRBJ2-7	.	CASSTDTARTYEQYF	TGTGCCAGCAGTACAGACACCGCCAGGACCTACGAGCAGTACTTC
TRBV12-3/TRBV12-4	once	TRBJ1-2	.	CASSFWGDGYTF	TGTGCCAGCAGTTTTTGGGGCGACGGCTACACCTTC
TRBV2	.	TRBJ2-7	TRBD1	CASSEIRGLGEQYF	TGTGCCAGCAGTGAAATCAGGGGGCTGGGCGAGCAGTACTTC
TRBV6-2/TRBV6-3	.	TRBJ2-7	TRBD2	CASSKGLAGTYEQYF	TGTGCCAGCAGTAAAGGGCTAGCGGGAACCTACGAGCAGTACTTC
TRBV18	.	TRBJ2-7	TRBD1	CASSPPIRQGWNEQYF	TGTGCCAGCTCACCACCGATCCGACAGGGATGGAACGAGCAGTACTTC
TRBV5-1	.	TRBJ2-1	.	CASSWGVNNEQFF	TGCGCCAGCAGCTGGGGAGTGAACAATGAGCAGTTCTTC
TRBV6-5	few	TRBJ2-7	.	CASSRPRAVSYEQYF	TGTGCCAGCAGCCGCCCCAGGGCAGTTTCCTACGAGCAGTACTTC
TRBV7-6	once	TRBJ1-5	.	CASSLETGSQPQHF	TGTGCCAGCAGCTTAGAGACAGGTAGTCAGCCCCAGCATTTT
TRBV19	.	TRBJ2-6	.	CASSPQGGGANVLTF	TGTGCCAGTAGTCCACAGGGCGGTGGGGCCAACGTCCTGACTTTC
TRBV19	.	TRBJ1-1	.	CASSIDGGTEAFF	TGTGCCAGTAGTATAGACGGGGGGACTGAAGCTTTCTTT
TRBV11-2	.	TRBJ2-5	TRBD2	CASSQAGGVETQYF	TGTGCCAGCAGCCAAGCGGGGGGGGTGGAGACCCAGTACTTC
TRBV5-6	.	TRBJ2-7	TRBD1	CASSIHRGAWNEQYF	TGTGCCAGCAGCATTCACAGGGGAGCATGGAACGAGCAGTACTTC
TRBV10-1	.	TRBJ1-2	TRBD1	CASSEARGRGYTF	TGCGCCAGCAGTGAGGCCAGGGGGCGAGGCTACACCTTC
TRBV3-1/TRBV3-2	.	TRBJ2-4	TRBD2	CASSQDPGLAGVGIQYF	TGTGCCAGCAGCCAAGATCCCGGACTAGCGGGAGTGGGCATTCAGTACTTC
TRBV24-1	.	TRBJ1-5	TRBD1	CATSDGGTGKSDQPQHF	TGTGCCACCAGTGATGGAGGGACAGGGAAAAGCGATCAGCCCCAGCATTTT
TRBV30	.	TRBJ1-1	.	CAWVQGRNTEAFF	TGTGCCTGGGTACAGGGTCGGAACACTGAAGCTTTCTTT
TRBV24-1	once	TRBJ2-1	.	CATSASPQIQYEQFF	TGTGCCACCAGTGCGTCGCCGCAAATACAATATGAGCAGTTCTTC
TRBV5-1	.	TRBJ1-1	.	CASSSQLNTEAFF	TGCGCCAGCAGCTCACAGTTGAACACTGAAGCTTTCTTT
TRBV4-3	.	TRBJ2-7	TRBD1	CASSQARDSFYEQYF	TGCGCCAGCAGCCAAGCACGGGACAGTTTCTACGAGCAGTACTTC
TRBV19	.	TRBJ1-1	TRBD1	CASSISRTGVEATEAFF	TGTGCCAGTAGTATTTCCCGGACAGGGGTAGAAGCCACTGAAGCTTTCTTT
TRBV28	.	TRBJ1-6	.	CASSDPGTSSPLHF	TGTGCCAGCAGCGACCCGGGTACAAGTTCACCCCTCCACTTT
TRBV5-6	.	TRBJ2-5	TRBD1	CASSFDRVDETQYF	TGTGCCAGCAGCTTCGACAGGGTCGATGAGACCCAGTACTTC
TRBV3-1/TRBV3-2	.	TRBJ2-3	TRBD2	CASSQDPLAGVVDTQYF	TGTGCCAGCAGCCAAGATCCCCTAGCGGGAGTGGTAGATACGCAGTATTTT
TRBV6-6	.	TRBJ2-4	.	CAGADSQLAKNIQYF	TGTGCCGGGGCGGACAGTCAACTAGCCAAAAACATTCAGTACTTC
TRBV5-1	.	TRBJ2-1	.	CASSLPRLPRGWTNYNEQFF	TGCGCCAGCAGCTTGCCCCGTTTACCGCGGGGATGGACGAATTACAATGAGCAGTTCTTC
TRBV7-3	.	TRBJ2-7	.	CASSLSPGLSIYEQYF	TGTGCCAGCAGCTTAAGTCCGGGTCTTTCCATCTACGAGCAGTACTTC
TRBV7-8	.	TRBJ2-1	.	CASSLTYNEQFF	TGTGCCAGCAGCCTCACCTACAATGAGCAGTTCTTC
TRBV7-2	.	TRBJ2-7	.	CASSLSAGSYEQYF	TGTGCCAGCAGCTTGTCCGCAGGCTCCTACGAGCAGTACTTC
TRBV6-1	.	TRBJ2-3	.	CASSDSLARGTDTQYF	TGTGCCAGCAGTGATTCGCTAGCTCGGGGCACAGATACGCAGTATTTT
TRBV2	.	TRBJ2-3	.	CASTDLAGGDTQYF	TGTGCCAGCACCGATTTAGCAGGGGGGGATACGCAGTATTTT
TRBV7-2	.	TRBJ2-7	TRBD2	CASSPTSGMVYEQYF	TGTGCCAGCAGCCCAACTAGCGGGATGGTCTACGAGCAGTACTTC
TRBV12-3/TRBV12-4	.	TRBJ1-2	TRBD1	CASREQGYGYTF	TGTGCCAGCAGGGAACAGGGGTATGGCTACACCTTC
TRBV19	.	TRBJ2-7	.	CASSVQGNPLYEQYF	TGTGCCAGTAGTGTTCAGGGGAACCCCCTCTACGAGCAGTACTTC
TRBV28	.	TRBJ1-1	TRBD1	CASVDRGRKKPEAFF	TGTGCCAGCGTGGACAGGGGGCGAAAAAAACCTGAAGCTTTCTTT
TRBV28	.	TRBJ2-5	TRBD2	CASKLTSGRLVRETQYF	TGTGCCAGCAAACTTACTAGCGGGAGGTTGGTGCGAGAGACCCAGTACTTC
TRBV28	.	TRBJ1-3	.	CASSLRGGNTIYF	TGTGCCAGCAGTCTCAGGGGTGGAAACACCATATATTTT
TRBV28	once	TRBJ2-5	TRBD2	CASSHGGTRMGTQYF	TGTGCCAGCAGTCACGGGGGGACGAGAATGGGGACCCAGTACTTC
TRBV12-2	many	TRBJ2-3	.	CASRALLSTDTQYF	TGTGCAAGTCGCGCATTACTAAGCACAGATACGCAGTATTTT
TRBV23-1	few	TRBJ2-7	TRBD1	CASSPGTGYEQYF	TGCGCCAGCAGCCCCGGGACAGGATACGAGCAGTACTTC
TRBV4-3	.	TRBJ2-2	.	CASGYTGRDTGELFF	TGCGCCAGCGGGTACACAGGGAGGGACACCGGGGAGCTGTTTTTT
TRBV28	.	TRBJ1-5	.	CASSFLMGALLYSNQPQHF	TGTGCCAGCAGTTTTTTAATGGGGGCCCTTCTCTATAGCAATCAGCCCCAGCATTTT
TRBV28	once	TRBJ2-3	TRBD2	CASSPGLAVDTQYF	TGTGCCAGCAGTCCAGGACTAGCGGTAGATACGCAGTATTTT
TRBV19	many	TRBJ1-5	TRBD1	CASSARQGARSNQPQHF	TGTGCCAGTAGTGCCCGACAGGGGGCGAGGAGCAATCAGCCCCAGCATTTT
TRBV6-2/TRBV6-3	.	TRBJ2-2	.	CASSPTSTGELFF	TGTGCCAGCAGCCCTACGAGCACCGGGGAGCTGTTTTTT
TRBV29-1	once	TRBJ1-2	.	CSAGVNGYTF	TGCAGCGCCGGGGTTAATGGCTACACCTTC
TRBV19	.	TRBJ2-2	TRBD2	CASISGRNTGELFF	TGTGCCAGCATCAGCGGGAGGAACACCGGGGAGCTGTTTTTT